This T cell receptor (beta chain) comes out of a study of CD8 T cells in Susac syndrome. General study findings and limits: By the study's own acknowledgment, its TCR sequencing and HLA analysis included relatively few individuals.

The CDR3 sequence is 14 residues long. V trimming: 6 bases; J trimming: 4 bases; junction bases outside the gene matches: 8. CDR1 and CDR2 from the germline V gene are MNHEY and SVGAGI. An input of roughly 0.45 to 1 ug of RNA was subjected to reverse transcription using random hexamers. Multiplex PCR with immunoSEQ amplified the TCR beta CDR3 across 54 Vbeta and 13 Jbeta. MiXCR, run by TCRdb on the immunoSEQ multiplex PCR reads, gives a single entry per CDR3 protein. Here the sample spans roughly 110,000 distinct CDR3 sequences, around 93% being singletons. On this clonotype: What it binds is not known.

The chain recombines TRBV6-5 with TRBJ2-7; 8 bases map to TRBD2. This TCR was sampled from a human donor in good health. Sequenced input: CD8+ T cells from PBMCs. The DNA of the CDR3 is TGTGCCAGCAGCCCCTACAGCGGGGGTTACGAGCAGTACTTC. Amino acid sequence: CASSPYSGGYEQYF.